This T cell receptor (beta chain) is drawn from a study of naive and memory T cell subsets. A UMI-containing oligonucleotide was joined by 3' ligation to the TCR cDNA template. Reverse transcription used DNase-treated unsorted total RNA, aiming for roughly 1 to 1000 ng. Trimming pared 3 bases from V and 6 bases from J, leaving 7 bases between. CDR1 and CDR2 from the germline V gene are DFQATT and SNEGSKA (reference sequence). The CDR3 is 11 amino acids. Many counts were recorded for this clonotype. Amplification of ligated cDNA took four PCR rounds with SP2 and nested alpha and beta constant primers. Reverse transcription of blood and skin TCR RNA was primed at alpha and beta constant regions. TCRdb re-called the 5' RACE reads with MiXCR, one entry per CDR3 protein. The sample yields 45,000 to 55,000 distinct CDR3 sequences, roughly 4.7% seen once.

This clonotype was obtained from a female donor in good health. The chain uses TRBV20-1 and TRBJ2-3; D is unclear. Here the CDR3 reads CSARYPDTQYF. CDR3 DNA: TGCAGTGCTAGGTACCCCGATACGCAGTATTTT.